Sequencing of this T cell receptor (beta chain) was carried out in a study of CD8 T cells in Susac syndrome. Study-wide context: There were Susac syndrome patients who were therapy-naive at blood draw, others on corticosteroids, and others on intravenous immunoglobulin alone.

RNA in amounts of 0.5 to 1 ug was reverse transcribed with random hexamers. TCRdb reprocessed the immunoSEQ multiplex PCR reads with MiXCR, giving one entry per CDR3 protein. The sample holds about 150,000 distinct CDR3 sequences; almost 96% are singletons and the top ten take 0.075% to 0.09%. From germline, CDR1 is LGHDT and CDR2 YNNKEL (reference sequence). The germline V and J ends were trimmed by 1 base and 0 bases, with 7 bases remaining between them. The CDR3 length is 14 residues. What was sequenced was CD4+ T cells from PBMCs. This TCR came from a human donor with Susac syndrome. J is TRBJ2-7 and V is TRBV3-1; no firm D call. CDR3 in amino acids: CASSQGRYSYEQYF. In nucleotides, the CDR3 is TGTGCCAGCAGCCAAGGCAGGTACTCCTACGAGCAGTACTTC.